This T cell receptor beta chain came from a study of blood T cell repertoires in COVID-19. Study at large: In each case, the material was cDNA or gDNA derived from T cells, B-cell-depleted T cells, or PBMCs.

The CDR3 is 14 residues long. V dropped 1 base and J dropped 1 base, with 4 bases sitting between them. Per the germline V gene, CDR1 is SGHNT and CDR2 is YENEEA. Seattle's enrolled individuals joined amid active infection and were then monitored longitudinally. TCRdb keeps only in-frame clones here, not all; method: immunoSEQ multiplex PCR. The data contain 150,000 to 200,000 clones, roughly 90% of them singletons. This TCR derives from a man aged 25 to 40 with COVID-19, enrolled during active disease. Sequenced material: peripheral blood. The chain couples TRBV11-3 to TRBJ2-2, with D hard to call. CDR3 sequence (DNA): TGTGCCAGCAGCTTAGGACAGAACACCGGGGAGCTGTTTTTT. Translating gives CASSLGQNTGELFF.